This TCR beta chain emerged from a study of blood T cells in healthy people across ages. General study results and limits: Roughly linearly, TCR beta diversity per million T cells fell as age increased. Naive and antigen-experienced cells were not separated, limiting conclusive comparison.

Germline CDR1 reads DFQATT; CDR2 reads SNEGSKA (reference sequence). This CDR3 is built from 14 residues. The study recruited healthy Caucasian donors from Russia who were aged roughly 6 to 95. Of note for this clonotype: Its antigen is unidentified.

Alongside a J-beta primer mix, a sample-barcoded 5' primer served in a second PCR lasting roughly 7 to 11 cycles. TCRdb passed the 5' RACE reads through MiXCR, listing each CDR3 protein once. The sample holds 1.5 million to 2 million distinct CDR3 sequences; roughly 52% are singletons and the top ten take more than 2%. The rearrangement links TRBV20-1 to TRBJ2-5, with TRBD1 matching 11 bases. The J call may be wrong; the DNA end is better matched by TRBJ2-1. Material: blood. This TCR was recovered from a woman between 35 and 50 years old in good health. In DNA form, the CDR3 reads TGCAGTGCGGATGGACAGGGGGCCCAAGAGACCCAGTTCTTC. As protein: CSADGQGAQETQFF.